The T cell receptor beta chain described here comes from a study of cytomegalovirus exposure and HLA in healthy donors (dated 2017 in TCRdb). Context from the whole study: The 666 repertoires of the first cohort and the roughly 120 validation repertoires were produced on the same platform, according to a later analysis. High-throughput TCR immunosequencing, statistical association of individual TCRs with disease status, and machine learning were combined to predict cytomegalovirus infection status. The study aimed to test whether cataloging public T cell receptors could reveal signatures of past pathogen exposure. In addition to the first cohort of 500 to 850 subjects, a separate validation cohort of over 90 different subjects was used.

Of note for this clone: It lacks a known antigen. Per-base qualities were not stored, and no clone one base away is much larger.

The donors were included in the validation cohort of over a hundred subjects, a group kept apart from the roughly 670-subject first cohort. Library prep was done by the immunoSEQ multiplex PCR assay. The authors processed their data as follows. A statistical classification framework was built to diagnose cytomegalovirus status from the catalog of TCR beta chain sequences. TCRdb mirrors the immuneACCESS table, restricted to in-frame sequences. Some clones are absent from its copies; in checked studies, under half trace to an unresolved V gene, and the reason for the others is unknown. V, J and clone size reflect that table, while D and trimming were determined from the DNA. For this sample the table gives 45,000 to 65,000 clones, of which around 90% were detected only once. Of the sample, about 3.1% is held by the ten largest clones. Study-wide conclusions, independent of this receptor: Across donors, most TCR sequences were observed very rarely, whereas some public TCRs were present in many individuals. In the study, approximately 160 TCR beta chains were listed as associated with cytomegalovirus. In a later analysis, TCRs clustered in the first cohort were found to also tend to co-occur in the roughly 120 validation repertoires, with 90% to 95% of cluster scores above 0. A later analysis lacked HLA typing for the validation cohort, so it scored co-occurrence in that cohort across all 130 or so repertoires. It was suggested by the authors that the approach could potentially be generalized to other disease states and immunological phenotypes. A few of the identified cytomegalovirus-associated TCR beta chains were confirmed in vitro to be specific for cytomegalovirus antigens. In both the original and validation cohorts, the classifier was reported to diagnose cytomegalovirus status with high specificity and sensitivity.

The germline V gene (reference sequence) yields SGHNT for CDR1 and YYREEE for CDR2. Compared with germline, V lacks 0 bases and J lacks 3 bases; bases without a gene match: 3. The CDR3 covers 14 residues, taking in both the cysteine and the phenylalanine. Only the CDR3 DNA stays, 42 bases, in frame from base 1. The receptor comes from a man aged 18 to 35 in good health and CMV-seronegative. Recombination connected TRBV5-4 to TRBJ2-7; the junction holds 7 bases that match TRBD2. Sequenced material: PBMCs. The DNA sequence is TGTGCCAGCAGCTTGGCGGGAGGAGGCTACGAGCAGTACTTC. This sequence encodes CASSLAGGGYEQYF.